Presented here are 6 T cell receptor beta chains from one specimen sequenced in a study of control samples from healthy donors and cancer patients. Sequencing used immunoSEQ multiplex PCR; TCRdb keeps in-frame clones, though not all of them. The sample gives roughly 130,000 clones, approximately 90% of which show up once; 8.5% to 10% is in the top ten. Sample: blood. The receptors stem from a man aged 18 to 30 in good health.

This chain links TRBV15 with TRBJ1-3; 7 nucleotides line up with TRBD1. CDR3 length: 17 amino acids. V lost 1 base, J lost 1 base, and 7 bases stayed unmatched. The germline V gene encodes CDR1 LNHNV and CDR2 YYDKDF (reference sequence). Here the CDR3 reads CATSRVVGGLSGNTIYF. CDR3 sequence (DNA): TGTGCCACCAGCAGAGTAGTAGGGGGCCTATCTGGAAACACCATATATTTT.

The rearrangement joins TRBV15 to TRBJ1-1; TRBD1 matches at 9 bases. From germline, CDR1 is LNHNV and CDR2 YYDKDF (reference sequence). This CDR3 has 15 residues. Trimming at V came to 1 base and at J to 7 bases, leaving 7 bases not matched to a gene. Here the CDR3 reads CATSRGLTGGFEAFF. CDR3 bases: TGTGCCACCAGCAGAGGCCTGACAGGGGGTTTTGAAGCTTTCTTT.

The chain carries TRBV5-5 and TRBJ1-2; 8 bases are shared with TRBD1. The germline V gene has CDR1 SGHKS and CDR2 YYEKEE (reference sequence). Trimming took 4 bases from V and 5 from J; bases not matched to a gene: 7. The CDR3 has 14 residues. CDR3 nucleotides: TGTGCCAGCAGCCTCCCCGGACAGGGATATGGCTACACCTTC. Its protein product is CASSLPGQGYGYTF. Based on the CDR3 plus reference TRBV5-5 and TRBJ1-2, the full variable domain is DAGVTQSPTHLIKTRGQQVTLRCSPISGHKSVSWYQQVLGQGPQFIFQYYEKEERGRGNFPDRFSARQFPNYSSELNVNALLLGDSALYLCASSLPGQGYGYTFGSGTRLTVV.

This clone was counted only a few times. CDR3 sequence: CASSLYRGRLDGYTF. The CDR3 bases are TGTGCCAGCAGCCTATACAGGGGGCGCCTTGATGGCTACACCTTC. The chain uses TRBV5-6 and TRBJ1-2; TRBD1 agrees at 9 bases. The CDR3 consists of 15 residues. With 4 bases clipped from V and 6 bases from J, the junction kept 10 bases outside the gene matches. CDR1 and CDR2 (germline): SGHDT, YYEEEE.

CDR3 coding DNA: TGTGCCAGCAGTAGGGTACAGGGGAATCAGCCCCAGCATTTT. It yields the protein CASSRVQGNQPQHF. This chain links TRBV6-5 with TRBJ1-5; 7 positions agree with TRBD1. J was trimmed by 4 bases and V by 5 bases; bases with no gene match: 5. The germline gives CDR1 MNHEY, CDR2 SVGAGI. The CDR3 has 14 amino acids.

CDR3 residues: CASSWDTFAGYTF. In DNA form, the CDR3 reads TGTGCCAGCAGTTGGGACACCTTCGCTGGCTACACCTTC. The genes are TRBV6-6 and TRBJ1-2, with a possible D match to TRBD1 (6 bases). Germline V CDR1 and CDR2: MNHNY, SVGAGI (reference sequence). The germline V and J ends were trimmed by 4 bases and 7 bases, with 13 bases remaining between them. The CDR3 covers 13 residues.